A selection of T cell receptor beta chains follows, all from one sample in a study of blood T cell repertoires in COVID-19. Method: immunoSEQ multiplex PCR; TCRdb's copy keeps in-frame clones and lacks some. The sample comprises approximately 150,000 clones, around 90% of which are singletons, and about 2% rests with the top ten. Sequencing was carried out using peripheral blood. The receptors stem from a man between 65 and 85 years old with acute or convalescent COVID-19. CDR3s include the opening cysteine and the closing phenylalanine or tryptophan. D genes are given only for firm matches. The size entry is marked missing in some rows and otherwise reads once, few, many or a size class.

cdr3_length,d_call,j_call,v_call,clone_size,cdr3_aa,cdr3_nt
14,TRBD2,TRBJ2-5,TRBV18,-,CASSPGTSMETQYF,TGTGCCAGCTCACCCGGGACTAGCATGGAGACCCAGTACTTC
15,TRBD2,TRBJ2-5,TRBV2,-,CASNLLAGKQETQYF,TGTGCCAGCAACCTACTAGCGGGGAAACAAGAGACCCAGTACTTC
15,-,TRBJ2-3,TRBV10-1,once,CASSDAGISIDTQYF,TGCGCCAGCAGTGATGCCGGGATCTCAATAGATACGCAGTATTTT
17,TRBD1,TRBJ1-5,TRBV4-1,-,CASSQVLGTAGSQPQHF,TGCGCCAGCAGCCAAGTGTTGGGGACAGCCGGTAGTCAGCCCCAGCATTTT
12,-,TRBJ1-4,TRBV18,-,CASSPTREKLFF,TGTGCCAGCTCACCAACTCGGGAAAAACTGTTTTTT
13,TRBD2,TRBJ2-1,TRBV19,-,CASRREGLDEQFF,TGTGCCAGTAGGCGGGAGGGCCTGGATGAGCAGTTCTTC
16,TRBD2,TRBJ2-3,TRBV3-1/TRBV3-2,-,CASSQDPSGTIYTQYF,TGTGCCAGCAGCCAAGATCCTAGCGGGACCATATATACGCAGTATTTT
16,TRBD1,TRBJ2-1,TRBV2,-,CASSGIGQGSYNEQFF,TGTGCCAGCAGTGGGATAGGACAGGGCTCCTACAATGAGCAGTTCTTC
14,-,TRBJ1-1,TRBV10-3,few,CAISEVALHTEAFF,TGTGCCATCAGTGAGGTAGCCCTGCACACTGAAGCTTTCTTT
16,TRBD1,TRBJ2-6,TRBV19,-,CASSLTGGSGANVLTF,TGTGCCAGTAGTTTGACAGGGGGCTCAGGGGCCAACGTCCTGACTTTC
15,TRBD1,TRBJ2-2,TRBV28,once,CASSSGQSNTGELFF,TGTGCCAGCTCATCGGGACAGTCGAACACCGGGGAGCTGTTTTTT
13,TRBD1,TRBJ1-2,TRBV19,-,CASSIGQAYGYTF,TGTGCCAGTAGTATTGGACAGGCCTATGGCTACACCTTC
12,-,TRBJ2-7,TRBV3-1/TRBV3-2,-,CASSHLSNEQYF,TGTGCCAGCAGCCACCTTAGTAACGAGCAGTACTTC
14,-,TRBJ1-2,TRBV3-1/TRBV3-2,-,CASSQDQSGDGYTF,TGTGCCAGCAGCCAAGATCAGTCAGGGGATGGCTACACCTTC
14,-,TRBJ1-1,TRBV19,few,CASHTPTRGTEAFF,TGTGCCAGCCATACTCCGACACGGGGGACTGAAGCTTTCTTT